These 10 T cell receptor beta chains share one sample of origin, sequenced in a study of cytotoxic CD8 clonotypes in ibrutinib-treated CLL. This table comes from immunoSEQ multiplex PCR, and its TCRdb copy is limited to in-frame clones, with some not included. The table has under 300,000 clones, roughly four fifths seen once. The input for sequencing was PBMCs, taken at disease progression, from a patient treated with ibrutinib. The receptors originated from a human donor with chronic lymphocytic leukemia.

This chain uses TRBV7-3 with TRBJ1-6, with a possible D match to TRBD1 (5 bases). This CDR3 is built from 16 residues. CDR1 is SGHTA, CDR2 FQGTGA, per germline. Trimming stripped 1 base from V and 0 bases from J, with 7 bases between. The CDR3 sequence: CASSLRGSSYNSPLHF. CDR3 DNA sequence: TGTGCCAGCAGCTTAAGGGGGAGCTCCTATAATTCACCCCTCCACTTT.

The V gene is TRBV5-1, the J gene TRBJ1-5, with D perhaps matching TRBD1 (6 bases). Per germline, CDR1 SGHRS and CDR2 YFSETQ. This CDR3 comprises 13 residues. V dropped 2 bases and J dropped 6 bases, with 9 bases sitting between them. The CDR3 is CASSLGGGQPQHF. The CDR3, as DNA: TGCGCCAGCAGCTTAGGGGGAGGTCAGCCCCAGCATTTT.

In this sample, this clone turned up a few times. The CDR3 DNA reads as TGCGCCAGCAGCCAAGAAGCAGGTCTCCAGGGCAATCAGCCCCAGCATTTT. This translates into CASSQEAGLQGNQPQHF. The gene calls are TRBV4-1 and TRBJ1-5; D gene uncertain. Trimming stripped 0 bases from V and 2 bases from J, with 14 bases between. The germline V gene has CDR1 MGHRA and CDR2 YSYEKL. This CDR3 has 17 residues.

This clone was seen a single time. CDR3 coding DNA: TGTGCCAGTAGTATTGTAGGGGACGAGCAGTACTTC. It is translated as CASSIVGDEQYF. This sequence joins TRBV19 and TRBJ2-7; D perhaps matches TRBD1 (5 bases). Between the trimmed V and J ends, which lost 3 bases and 5 bases, there was a span of 8 bases. The CDR3 sequence is 12 residues long. Germline CDR1 LNHDA, CDR2 SQIVND (reference sequence).

The chain couples TRBV25-1 to TRBJ1-2; 10 bases line up with TRBD1. Germline V gives CDR1 MGHDK, CDR2 SYGVNS. The V and J ends lost 4 bases and 2 bases, in that order; junction bases with no gene match: 4. There are 15 residues in the CDR3. The CDR3 sequence: CASSAPDRGNYGYTF. The CDR3 bases are TGTGCCAGCAGTGCCCCGGACAGGGGGAACTATGGCTACACCTTC.

The chain has TRBV5-4 and TRBJ2-3; tentative D call: TRBD2 (5 bases). This CDR3 has 14 residues. Trimming left V 0 bases short and J 9 bases short, with 14 bases between. Germline assignment: CDR1 SGHNT and CDR2 YYREEE (reference sequence). The CDR3 region is CASSLARRKKTQYF. Here the CDR3 DNA reads TGTGCCAGCAGCTTGGCACGGAGGAAGAAGACGCAGTATTTT.

This chain connects TRBV27 to TRBJ2-1, with a possible D match to TRBD2 (6 bases). The CDR3 runs 19 residues. CDR1 and CDR2 (germline): MNHEY, SMNVEV (reference sequence). The V end was cut by 3 bases, the J end by 7 bases, with 28 bases between. DNA for the CDR3: TGTGCCAGCAGTTTGCGGGGCCCGCTGAAAAGGGAGACGGCTAATGAGCAGTTCTTC. This sequence encodes CASSLRGPLKRETANEQFF.

A single count supports this clone. This rearrangement joins TRBV6-1 to TRBJ2-6; 8 bases align to TRBD1. The CDR3 is 17 amino acids. Trimming removed 4 bases from V and 2 bases from J; junction bases left unmatched: 7. From germline, CDR1 is MNHNS and CDR2 SASEGT. CDR3 sequence (DNA): TGTGCCAGCAGTGGGGACAGGCCCTCCACTGGGGCCAACGTCCTGACTTTC. Translating it yields CASSGDRPSTGANVLTF.

In its sample, this clone was seen a few times. The gene calls are TRBV4-1 and TRBJ1-6; possible D gene TRBD1, 5 bases. The germline V gene encodes CDR1 MGHRA and CDR2 YSYEKL. The CDR3 has 13 amino acids. V lost 1 base and J 10 bases, leaving 8 bases between the germline ends. CDR3 nucleotides: TGCGCCAGCAGCCAAGCGGGGGACTCACCCCTCCACTTT. It encodes CASSQAGDSPLHF.

This clone has a single count. The chain recombines TRBV4-1 with TRBJ1-1; tentatively, D is TRBD1 (5 bases). The V gene's germline CDR1 is MGHRA and CDR2 YSYEKL. The CDR3 length is 15 residues. Trimming shortened V by 1 base and J by 3 bases, and 12 bases separated the two germline ends. The CDR3 loop is CASSQASGTHTEAFF. The CDR3 coding sequence is TGCGCCAGCAGCCAAGCTTCCGGGACTCACACTGAAGCTTTCTTT.